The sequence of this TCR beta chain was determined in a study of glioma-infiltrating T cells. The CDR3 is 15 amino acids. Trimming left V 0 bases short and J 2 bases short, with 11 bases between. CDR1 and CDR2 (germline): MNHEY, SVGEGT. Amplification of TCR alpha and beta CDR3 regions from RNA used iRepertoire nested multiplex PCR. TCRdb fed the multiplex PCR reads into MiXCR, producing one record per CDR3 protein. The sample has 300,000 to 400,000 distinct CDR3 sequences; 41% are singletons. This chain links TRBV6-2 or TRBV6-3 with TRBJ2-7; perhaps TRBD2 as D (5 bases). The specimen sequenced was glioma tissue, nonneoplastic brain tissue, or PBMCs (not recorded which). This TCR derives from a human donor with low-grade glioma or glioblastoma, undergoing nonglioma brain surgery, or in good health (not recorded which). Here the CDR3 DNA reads TGTGCCAGCAGTTACTCAAGAGGGATCACCTACGAGCAGTACTTC. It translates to CASSYSRGITYEQYF.